The 32 T cell receptor beta chains below come from one sample, sequenced in a study of blood T cells in healthy people across ages. Sample-barcoded 5' priming and a J-beta primer mix drove a second PCR of 7 to 11 cycles. MiXCR was run by TCRdb on the 5' RACE reads, yielding one entry per CDR3 protein. The sample lists under 950,000 distinct CDR3 sequences, over 20% occurring once. Sequences were obtained from blood. All receptors derive from a man in his sixties or seventies in good health.

A few counts support this clonotype. The J gene is TRBJ1-5, the V gene TRBV6-5, with unresolved D. V lost 6 bases to trimming and J lost 0 bases, with 9 bases between them. This CDR3 has 14 residues. CDR1 and CDR2 from the germline V gene are MNHEY and SVGAGI. The CDR3 DNA is TGTGCCAGCAGCGTAGTTTATAGCAATCAGCCCCAGCATTTT. This translates into CASSVVYSNQPQHF.

This clonotype appeared a few times. J is TRBJ1-1 and V is TRBV12-3 or TRBV12-4, with TRBD1 as a possible D gene (5 bases). The CDR3 spans 11 residues. V was cut by 3 bases and J by 12 bases, with 11 bases left in between. The CDR3 protein is CASSLGGRTFF. The DNA of the CDR3 is TGTGCCAGCAGTTTGGGGGGTCGGACTTTCTTT.

The chain uses TRBV29-1 and TRBJ2-5, with D possibly TRBD1 on 5 matching bases. The end of the DNA fits TRBJ2-7 better, so the J call may be wrong. Germline assignment: CDR1 SQVTM and CDR2 ANQGSEA. CDR3 length equals 11 residues. The CDR3 sequence is CSVAQDYEQYV. The CDR3 DNA is TGCAGCGTTGCACAGGACTACGAGCAGTACGTC.

This rearrangement joins TRBV20-1 to TRBJ2-5, with 13 bases aligning to TRBD2. The CDR3 extends over 15 amino acids. Germline V gene data show CDR1 as DFQATT and CDR2 as SNEGSKA (reference sequence). V was clipped by 3 bases and J by 5 bases; unmatched bases: 6. The CDR3 DNA reads TGCAGTGCTAGTACTAGCGGGGGGGCCGGCGAGACCCAGTACTTC. This sequence encodes CSASTSGGAGETQYF.

This clonotype was counted only a few times. CDR3 nucleotides: TGTGCCAGCAGCTTAGGACGGGGAGACGCCGGTGGCTACACCTTC. Its translation: CASSLGRGDAGGYTF. The chain uses TRBV7-2 and TRBJ1-2; no reliable D call. Germline V gives CDR1 SGHTA, CDR2 FQGNSA. Trimming removed 1 base at V and 7 bases at J, with 16 bases between. This CDR3 spans 15 amino acids.

This chain connects TRBV12-3 or TRBV12-4 to TRBJ2-5, with D possibly being TRBD1 (5 bases). This CDR3 comprises 14 residues. Trimming removed 6 bases from V and 2 bases from J, with 13 bases in between. The CDR3 reads CASSVDSTQETQYF. CDR3 nucleotide sequence: TGTGCCAGCAGCGTAGACAGCACGCAAGAGACCCAGTACTTC.

This clonotype was detected only a few times. The V and J genes are TRBV7-9 and TRBJ1-2, with 7 bases that match TRBD1. The CDR3 length is 14 residues. Germline V gives CDR1 SEHNR, CDR2 FQNEAQ (reference sequence). The trim removed 5 bases at V and 4 bases at J, leaving 7 bases unmatched. The CDR3 nucleotides are TGTGCCAGCAGCGAATCGGGACAGTTCTATGGCTACACCTTC. Translation: CASSESGQFYGYTF.

The table lists this clonotype with a count of one. This sequence joins TRBV29-1 and TRBJ2-4; 8 bases are a match to TRBD1. V dropped 5 bases and J dropped 4; count of bases not matched to a gene: 13. The CDR3 is 16 amino acids. Germline values: CDR1 SQVTM, CDR2 ANQGSEA. CDR3: CSVRRSDRGDKNIQYF. The DNA of the CDR3 is TGCAGCGTTAGACGTTCCGACAGGGGAGATAAAAACATTCAGTACTTC.

There are a few counts of this clonotype. In DNA, the CDR3 is TGTGCCAGCAGCTTCCCCGGGGTGCTTGCGGGAGAGTTCTTC. It yields the protein CASSFPGVLAGEFF. V gene TRBV7-2 combines with J gene TRBJ2-1; 7 nucleotides match TRBD2. Trimming cost V 3 bases and J 14 bases; bases outside gene matches: 13. The CDR3 totals 14 residues. Germline loops: CDR1 SGHTA, CDR2 FQGNSA. Together with reference TRBV7-2 and TRBJ2-1, the CDR3 gives the full variable domain: GAGVSQSPSNKVTEKGKDVELRCDPISGHTALYWYRQSLGQGLEFLIYFQGNSAPDKSGLPSDRFSAERTGGSVSTLTIQRTQQEDSAVYLCASSFPGVLAGEFFGPGTRLTVL.

This clonotype was found a few times. The V call is TRBV18, the J call TRBJ2-7, with TRBD1 matching over 8 bases. This CDR3 has 15 amino acids. CDR1 KGHSH and CDR2 LQKENI come from the germline V gene. V lost 1 base, J lost 5 bases, and 7 bases stayed unmatched. The CDR3 region has the DNA TGTGCCAGCTCACCACGGAAGACAGGGGACGACGAGCAGTACTTC. This gives the protein CASSPRKTGDDEQYF.

This clonotype was seen only a few times. V usage is TRBV9 and J usage is TRBJ1-1, with TRBD1 as a possible D gene (5 bases). This CDR3 contains 17 residues. From germline, CDR1 is SGDLS and CDR2 YYNGEE. Trimming shortened V by 3 bases and J by 5 bases, and 23 bases separated the two germline ends. CDR3 sequence reads: CASSAPGTGLGWTEAFF. DNA for the CDR3: TGTGCCAGCAGCGCCCCCGGGACTGGGCTCGGGTGGACTGAAGCTTTCTTT. Drawing the rest from reference TRBV9 and TRBJ1-1, the complete variable domain is DSGVTQTPKHLITATGQRVTLRCSPRSGDLSVYWYQQSLDQGLQFLIQYYNGEERAKGNILERFSAQQFPDLHSELNLSSLELGDSALYFCASSAPGTGLGWTEAFFGQGTRLTVV.

This sequence joins TRBV27 and TRBJ2-3; 8 bases are shared with TRBD2. CDR3 length: 14 residues. V lost 7 bases to trimming and J lost 5 bases; unmatched junction nucleotides: 8. The germline V gene has CDR1 MNHEY and CDR2 SMNVEV (reference sequence). The CDR3 reads CASTSGSVVDTQYF. CDR3 sequence (DNA): TGTGCCAGCACAAGCGGGAGTGTGGTAGATACGCAGTATTTT.

The CDR3 reads CSATTGTGGKKTQYF. In DNA, the CDR3 is TGCAGTGCAACCACCGGGACAGGGGGCAAGAAGACCCAGTACTTC. V gene TRBV20-1 combines with J gene TRBJ2-5; TRBD1 matches at 12 bases. With 6 bases clipped from V and 6 bases from J, the junction kept 11 bases outside the gene matches. Germline V lookup: CDR1 DFQATT, CDR2 SNEGSKA (reference sequence). This CDR3 has 15 residues.

There are many counts of this clonotype. V usage is TRBV4-3 and J usage is TRBJ2-1, with 7 nucleotides matching TRBD2. This CDR3 spans 14 amino acids. The trim removed 6 bases at V and 5 bases at J, leaving 7 bases unmatched. Germline V gene data show CDR1 as LGHNA and CDR2 as YSLEER. CDR3 sequence (DNA): TGCGCCAGCAGTATTAGCGGGTCAAACAATGAGCAGTTCTTC. This translates into CASSISGSNNEQFF.

The V call is TRBV20-1, the J call TRBJ2-3; tentatively, D is TRBD2 (6 bases). Trimming cost V 6 bases and J 6 bases, with 10 bases left between them. The CDR3 contains 11 residues. The germline CDR1 and CDR2 sequences are DFQATT and SNEGSKA (reference sequence). The CDR3 reads CSAHRGDTQYF. DNA of the CDR3: TGCAGTGCGCACCGGGGGGATACGCAGTATTTT.

This sequence joins TRBV10-3 and TRBJ2-3; 10 bases fit TRBD1. CDR1 is ENHRY, CDR2 SYGVKD, per germline. With V trimmed by 10 bases and J by 3 bases, 7 bases remained unmatched. The CDR3 contains 14 residues. As DNA, the CDR3 is TGTGCCACAGCCGGGACAGGGGTAACAGATACGCAGTATTTT. Amino acid sequence: CATAGTGVTDTQYF.

The V and J genes are TRBV4-3 and TRBJ2-5; D remains ambiguous. V was trimmed by 1 base and J by 4 bases, leaving 19 bases between them. Germline V CDR1 and CDR2: LGHNA, YSLEER. The CDR3 runs to 17 residues. The CDR3 sequence: CASSQVGPAMTGETQYF. In DNA form, the CDR3 reads TGCGCCAGCAGCCAAGTAGGGCCAGCAATGACTGGAGAGACCCAGTACTTC.

This chain joins TRBV20-1 and TRBJ1-4, with D possibly matching TRBD1 (5 bases). CDR1 is DFQATT and CDR2 is SNEGSKA in the germline V gene (reference sequence). V lost 6 bases to trimming and J lost 5 bases, with 25 bases between them. This CDR3 is built from 17 residues. The CDR3, as DNA: TGCAGTGCCGCACGTAGGGGCGCGATCGGAGTGAATGAAAAACTGTTTTTT. Protein: CSAARRGAIGVNEKLFF.

This clonotype has only a few counts. DNA of the CDR3: TGTGCCAGCAGCCCGGTCGCTAGGGGGTCGGGGTATGGCTACACCTTC. This gives the protein CASSPVARGSGYGYTF. The rearrangement uses TRBV3-1 and TRBJ1-2; TRBD1 is a possible D gene (6 bases). From germline, CDR1 is LGHDT and CDR2 YNNKEL (reference sequence). Trimming shortened V by 4 bases and J by 5 bases, and 20 bases separated the two germline ends. This CDR3 region has 16 residues.

The rearrangement joins TRBV10-3 to TRBJ1-2, with D uncertain. V shed 0 bases and J shed 2 bases, with 13 bases lying between them. CDR1 is ENHRY and CDR2 is SYGVKD in the germline V gene. CDR3 length: 16 residues. CDR3 sequence: CAISESKAGSNYGYTF. CDR3 bases: TGTGCCATCAGTGAGTCGAAGGCGGGCAGCAACTATGGCTACACCTTC.

This clonotype was seen a handful of times. The chain recombines TRBV12-3 or TRBV12-4 with TRBJ1-5, with 7 positions matching TRBD1. V shed 5 bases, J shed 6 bases, and the junction held 7 bases outside the gene matches. This CDR3 contains 14 residues. In DNA, the CDR3 is TGTGCCAGCAGTCTCGACAGGGTAGTTCAGCCCCAGCATTTT. It encodes CASSLDRVVQPQHF.

The gene calls are TRBV12-3 or TRBV12-4 and TRBJ2-1, with D possibly TRBD1 on 5 matching bases. The V and J ends lost 1 base and 9 bases respectively, with 13 bases between them. This CDR3 contains 14 residues. The CDR3 DNA reads as TGTGCCAGCAGTTTAGTGCAACTAAGGGGTGAGCAGTTCTTC. It specifies CASSLVQLRGEQFF.

J is TRBJ2-3 and V is TRBV7-9; TRBD2 might be the D (5 bases). CDR3 length: 15 amino acids. With 3 bases removed from V and 0 bases from J, the gap between germline ends came to 10 bases. Germline V gene sequence: CDR1 SEHNR, CDR2 FQNEAQ (reference sequence). The CDR3 DNA reads TGTGCCAGCAGCTTGGGAGACTCTAGCACAGATACGCAGTATTTT. Amino acids: CASSLGDSSTDTQYF.

This rearrangement joins TRBV2 to TRBJ2-5, with 7 bases identical to TRBD2. Trimming took 3 bases from V and 5 from J; bases not matched to a gene: 6. The germline V gene encodes CDR1 SNHLY and CDR2 FYNNEI. CDR3 size: 14 residues. CDR3 DNA sequence: TGTGCCAGCAGTGAGCCAAGCGGGGTCGAGACCCAGTACTTC. It codes for CASSEPSGVETQYF.

The V gene is TRBV7-8, the J gene TRBJ1-5; the match to TRBD1 covers 9 bases. Looked up from germline, CDR1 is SGHVS and CDR2 is FQNEAQ. Trimming at V came to 8 bases and at J to 7 bases, leaving 3 bases not matched to a gene. This CDR3 region has 12 residues. CDR3 coding DNA: TGTGCCAGCGGGACAGGGAGGCAGCCCCAGCATTTT. Amino acids: CASGTGRQPQHF.

The rearrangement uses TRBV29-1 and TRBJ1-1, with a possible D match to TRBD1 (5 bases). The CDR3 is 12 residues long. Per the germline V gene, CDR1 is SQVTM and CDR2 is ANQGSEA. Deletions cut 4 bases from V and 6 bases from J, with 12 bases between. The CDR3 loop is CSVVAGLPEAFF. CDR3 nucleotides: TGCAGCGTTGTCGCAGGGTTGCCTGAAGCTTTCTTT.

V gene TRBV7-2 combines with J gene TRBJ1-1; D remains unclear. This CDR3 is 15 amino acids long. V dropped 3 bases and J dropped 1 base, with 12 bases sitting between them. CDR1 and CDR2 (germline): SGHTA, FQGNSA. The CDR3 protein is CASSLVLAQNTEAFF. The CDR3 coding sequence is TGTGCCAGCAGCTTGGTTTTAGCACAGAACACTGAAGCTTTCTTT.

A few counts support this clonotype. In DNA form, the CDR3 reads TGCGCCAGCAGCCAATTCGGGCAGGGGAACTATGGCTACACCTTC. It is translated as CASSQFGQGNYGYTF. The rearrangement links TRBV4-3 to TRBJ1-2; a weak D match, TRBD1 (6 bases). In germline, CDR1 is LGHNA, CDR2 YSLEER. V lost 2 bases and J 2 bases, leaving 12 bases between the germline ends. The CDR3 has 15 amino acids.

This clonotype was picked up many times. In DNA, the CDR3 is TGTGCCACCAGCATAGGACAGAATTACAATGAGCAGTTCTTC. This sequence encodes CATSIGQNYNEQFF. The gene calls are TRBV15 and TRBJ2-1, with TRBD1 as a possible D gene (6 bases). Trimming removed 4 bases from V and 4 bases from J, with 11 bases in between. The CDR3 sequence is 14 residues long. The V gene's germline CDR1 is LNHNV and CDR2 YYDKDF (reference sequence).

The chain has TRBV11-2 and TRBJ2-1, with 7 bases that match TRBD2. The ends lost 5 bases at V and 2 bases at J; junction bases unmatched: 12. The CDR3 totals 17 residues. The germline V gene encodes CDR1 SGHAT and CDR2 FQNNGV. The CDR3 sequence is CASSGGQWAGAYNEQFF. In DNA form, the CDR3 reads TGTGCCAGCAGCGGGGGTCAATGGGCGGGGGCCTACAATGAGCAGTTCTTC.

In its sample, this clonotype was seen a few times. This chain connects TRBV20-1 to TRBJ2-1; 7 bases are a match to TRBD2. CDR3 size: 14 residues. V shed 5 bases, J shed 6 bases, and the junction held 10 bases outside the gene matches. The germline V gene has CDR1 DFQATT and CDR2 SNEGSKA (reference sequence). The CDR3 region is CSAQSRGVGNEQFF. CDR3 in DNA: TGCAGTGCTCAGAGCCGGGGGGTGGGCAATGAGCAGTTCTTC.

With respect to this clonotype: A junction boundary mismatches the germline segment, possibly from a read error. This chain uses TRBV18 with TRBJ2-1; the D is unclear. Per the germline V gene, CDR1 is KGHSH and CDR2 is LQKENI. CDR3 length: 15 amino acids. CDR3 protein: CASSPYFGSYNGQFF. CDR3 in DNA: TGTGCCAGCTCACCCTACTTTGGCTCCTACAATGGGCAGTTCTTC. Drawing the rest from reference TRBV18 and TRBJ2-1, the complete variable domain is NAGVMQNPRHLVRRRGQEARLRCSPMKGHSHVYWYRQLPEEGLKFMVYLQKENIIDESGMPKERFSAEFPKEGPSILRIQQVVRGDSAAYFCASSPYFGSYNGQFFGPGTRLTVL.